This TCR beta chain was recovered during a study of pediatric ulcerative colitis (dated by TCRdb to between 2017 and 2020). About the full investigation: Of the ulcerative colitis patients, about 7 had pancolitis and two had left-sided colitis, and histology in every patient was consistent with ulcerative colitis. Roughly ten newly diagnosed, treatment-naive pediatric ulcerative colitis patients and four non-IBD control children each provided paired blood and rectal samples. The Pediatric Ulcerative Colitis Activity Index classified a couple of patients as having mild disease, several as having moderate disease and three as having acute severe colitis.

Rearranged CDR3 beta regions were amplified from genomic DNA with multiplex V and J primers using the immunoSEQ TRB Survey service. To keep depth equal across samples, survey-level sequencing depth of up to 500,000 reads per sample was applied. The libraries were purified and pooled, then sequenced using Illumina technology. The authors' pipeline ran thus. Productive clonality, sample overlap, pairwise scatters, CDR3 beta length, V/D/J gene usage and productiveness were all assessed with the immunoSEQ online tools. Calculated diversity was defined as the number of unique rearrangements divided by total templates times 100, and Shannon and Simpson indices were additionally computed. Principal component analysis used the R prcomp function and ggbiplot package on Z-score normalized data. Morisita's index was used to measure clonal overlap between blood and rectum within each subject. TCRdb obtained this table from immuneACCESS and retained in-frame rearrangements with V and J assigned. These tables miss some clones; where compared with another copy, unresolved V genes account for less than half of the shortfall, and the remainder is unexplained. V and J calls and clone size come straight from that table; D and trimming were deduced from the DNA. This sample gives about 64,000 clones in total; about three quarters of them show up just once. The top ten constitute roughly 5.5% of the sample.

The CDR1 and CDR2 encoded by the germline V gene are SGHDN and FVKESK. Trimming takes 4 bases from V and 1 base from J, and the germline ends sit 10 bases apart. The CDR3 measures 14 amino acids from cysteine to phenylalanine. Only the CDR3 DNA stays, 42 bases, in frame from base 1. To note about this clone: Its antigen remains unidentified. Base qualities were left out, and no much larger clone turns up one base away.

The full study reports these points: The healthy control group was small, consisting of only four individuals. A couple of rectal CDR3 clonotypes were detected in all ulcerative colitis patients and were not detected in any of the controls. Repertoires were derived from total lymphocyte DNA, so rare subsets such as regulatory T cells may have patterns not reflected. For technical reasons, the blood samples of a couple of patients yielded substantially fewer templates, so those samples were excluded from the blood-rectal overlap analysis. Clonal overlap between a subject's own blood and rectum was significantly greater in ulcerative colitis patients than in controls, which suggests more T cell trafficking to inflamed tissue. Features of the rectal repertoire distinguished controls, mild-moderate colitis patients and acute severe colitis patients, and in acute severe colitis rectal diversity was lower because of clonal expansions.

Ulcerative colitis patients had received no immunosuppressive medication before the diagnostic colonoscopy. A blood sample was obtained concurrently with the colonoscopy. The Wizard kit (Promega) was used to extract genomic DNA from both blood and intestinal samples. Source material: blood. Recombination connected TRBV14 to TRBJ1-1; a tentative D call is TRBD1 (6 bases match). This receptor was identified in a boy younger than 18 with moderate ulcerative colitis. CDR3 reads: CASSPGVRNTEAFF. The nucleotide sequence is TGTGCCAGCAGCCCAGGGGTAAGGAACACTGAAGCTTTCTTT.